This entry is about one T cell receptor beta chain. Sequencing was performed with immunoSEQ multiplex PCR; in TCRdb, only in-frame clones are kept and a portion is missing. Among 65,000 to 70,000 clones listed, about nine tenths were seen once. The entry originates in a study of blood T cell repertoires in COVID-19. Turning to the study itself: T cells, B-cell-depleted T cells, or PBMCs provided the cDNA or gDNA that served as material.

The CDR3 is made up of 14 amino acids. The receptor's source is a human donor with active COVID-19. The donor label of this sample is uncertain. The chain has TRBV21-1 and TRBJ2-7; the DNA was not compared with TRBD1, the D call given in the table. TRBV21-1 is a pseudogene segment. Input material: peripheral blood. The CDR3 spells CASSRKGATYEQYF. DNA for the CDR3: TGTGCCAGCAGCAGAAAGGGGGCAACCTACGAGCAGTACTTC.